These T cell receptor beta chains were read from a single sample in a study of beta chain features in type 1 diabetes. Sequenced by immunoSEQ multiplex PCR; TCRdb stores in-frame clones only, minus some. The repertoire consists of approximately 150,000 clones, with about 9.8% occurring once and the leading ten covering about 2.5%. The sequenced sample consisted of central memory CD4+ T cells from blood. The receptors shown here come from a woman aged 18-29 years in good health. The CDR3 runs from the conserved cysteine through the conserved F or W. The D gene is left open where the match is weak. Clone sizes are given selectively: once, few, many, or a class where the clone is expanded.

V gene	J gene	D gene	clone size	CDR3 DNA	CDR3 protein
TRBV7-2	TRBJ2-3	NA	NA	TGTGCCAGCAGCTTTCCTCCGGGGGTAGGAGATACGCAGTATTTT	CASSFPPGVGDTQYF
TRBV30	TRBJ1-1	NA	few	TGTGCCTGGAGTGTACAGGGAGACACTGAAGCTTTCTTT	CAWSVQGDTEAFF
TRBV19	TRBJ2-6	TRBD1	NA	TGTGCCACGGGACAGGGCAACTCTGGGGCCAACGTCCTGACTTTC	CATGQGNSGANVLTF
TRBV7-2	TRBJ2-5	TRBD2	many	TGTGCCAGCAGCTTAGTGCGAGCGGGGGGGCGAGGAGTGGAGACCCAGTACTTC	CASSLVRAGGRGVETQYF
TRBV5-1	TRBJ2-5	TRBD2	NA	TGCGCCAGCCGGATGACTAGCGGGAGTCGGGAGACCCAGTACTTC	CASRMTSGSRETQYF
TRBV5-1	TRBJ1-2	NA	NA	TGCGCCAGCGATCCGGGGGGAAACTATGGCTACACCTTC	CASDPGGNYGYTF
TRBV5-6	TRBJ1-3	NA	few	TGTGCCAGCAGCCTGGAGGGAGCAGACACCATATATTTT	CASSLEGADTIYF
TRBV2	TRBJ2-1	TRBD2	NA	TGTGCCAGCAGGGCAACTAGCGGGAGCCACAATGAGCAGTTCTTC	CASRATSGSHNEQFF
TRBV4-3	TRBJ2-6	NA	few	TGCGCCAGCAGCCAAGACGGGGCTGGGGCCAACGTCCTGACTTTC	CASSQDGAGANVLTF
TRBV30	TRBJ2-5	NA	few	TGTGCCTGGACGAAGGGAGCCCAAGAGACCCAGTACTTC	CAWTKGAQETQYF
TRBV6-6	TRBJ1-5	NA	few	TGTGCCAGCACCTACCTGGGGGGGGTTCAGCCCCAGCATTTT	CASTYLGGVQPQHF
TRBV5-1	TRBJ2-5	TRBD2	few	TGCGCCAGCAGCTTGGCACTAGCGGGAGTGAGACCCCAGTACTTC	CASSLALAGVRPQYF
TRBV29-1	TRBJ1-2	TRBD1	few	TGCAGCGTCTCAGAGGGGGCTGCTCCGGGAGGCTACACCTTC	CSVSEGAAPGGYTF
TRBV6-5	TRBJ2-7	TRBD2	few	TGTGCCAGCAGCCGTAGCGGGGGGGCGGCCTACGAGCAGTACTTC	CASSRSGGAAYEQYF
TRBV19	TRBJ2-5	TRBD1	NA	TGTGCCAGTAGTTCGGGACAGACGTACCAAGAGACCCAGTACTTC	CASSSGQTYQETQYF
TRBV4-2	TRBJ1-5	NA	NA	TGTGCCAGCAGCCAAGATTCTAGCATTCAGCCCCAGCATTTT	CASSQDSSIQPQHF
TRBV5-1	TRBJ2-7	NA	NA	TGCGCCAGCAGCTTGTTGGATCGGGTTCACGAGCAGTACTTC	CASSLLDRVHEQYF
TRBV20-1	TRBJ2-4	NA	NA	TGCAGTGCATCGACTGGAAACATTCAGTACTTC	CSASTGNIQYF
TRBV11-3	TRBJ2-2	NA	few	TGTGCCAGCAAACAGAACACCGGGGAGCTGTTTTTT	CASKQNTGELFF
TRBV12-2	TRBJ1-2	NA	few	TGTGCAAGTCGCTTAGCTAAGGACACTTACCACTATGGCTACACCTTC	CASRLAKDTYHYGYTF
TRBV5-4	TRBJ2-1	TRBD2	few	TGTGCCAGCAGTCTGAGCGCGGGGGTCTCATACAATGAGCAGTTCTTC	CASSLSAGVSYNEQFF
TRBV30	TRBJ2-5	NA	NA	TGTGCCTTAACAGACCGGACTAAACAAGAGACCCAGTACTTC	CALTDRTKQETQYF